This is a list of T cell receptor beta chains from one sample in a study of T cells in Graves' hyperthyroidism and ophthalmopathy. Each CDR3 protein is one row after TCRdb ran MiXCR on the multiplex PCR reads. Altogether approximately 520,000 distinct CDR3 sequences are present, about 24% being singletons, with the ten largest covering over 9%. The material sequenced was blood. These receptors all stem from a woman between 25 and 40 years old with Graves' ophthalmopathy. The conserved cysteine and the conserved F or W are not part of the CDR3 here. The order of the fields is D gene, V gene, J gene, CDR3 protein. A D gene is named only where the DNA matches it firmly.

d_gene: TRBD2; v_gene: TRBV6-1; j_gene: TRBJ2-7; CDR3aa: ASSWKTSGTGFSYEQY
d_gene: .; v_gene: TRBV5-1; j_gene: TRBJ1-1; CDR3aa: ASSWQGTEAF
d_gene: .; v_gene: TRBV7-3; j_gene: TRBJ1-6; CDR3aa: ASSLTQASPLH
d_gene: TRBD1; v_gene: TRBV6-1; j_gene: TRBJ2-5; CDR3aa: ASTSLDRGYQETQY
d_gene: .; v_gene: TRBV30; j_gene: TRBJ2-3; CDR3aa: ALNREGHVDTQY
d_gene: .; v_gene: TRBV12-3/TRBV12-4; j_gene: TRBJ2-5; CDR3aa: ASSLRVAGQETQY
d_gene: .; v_gene: TRBV4-2; j_gene: TRBJ2-5; CDR3aa: ASTQTPGETQY
d_gene: .; v_gene: TRBV12-3/TRBV12-4; j_gene: TRBJ1-3; CDR3aa: ASSGGSGNTIY
d_gene: TRBD2; v_gene: TRBV20-1; j_gene: TRBJ2-5; CDR3aa: SARGGGGAQETQY
d_gene: .; v_gene: TRBV27; j_gene: TRBJ1-5; CDR3aa: ASSSPTERHQPQH
d_gene: TRBD1; v_gene: TRBV30; j_gene: TRBJ2-5; CDR3aa: AWTRTGVETQY
d_gene: .; v_gene: TRBV7-2; j_gene: TRBJ1-1; CDR3aa: ASSQGQIGAF
d_gene: TRBD1; v_gene: TRBV19; j_gene: TRBJ2-7; CDR3aa: ASSIMGQRHEQY
d_gene: .; v_gene: TRBV5-1; j_gene: TRBJ1-1; CDR3aa: ASSLRGTRADTEAF
d_gene: .; v_gene: TRBV29-1; j_gene: TRBJ2-5; CDR3aa: SAPTRGQETQY
d_gene: .; v_gene: TRBV24-1; j_gene: TRBJ1-1; CDR3aa: ATRGQVNTEAF
d_gene: .; v_gene: TRBV6-1; j_gene: TRBJ2-7; CDR3aa: ASSEGQQNPYEQY
d_gene: .; v_gene: TRBV4-3; j_gene: TRBJ2-5; CDR3aa: AGSQDLRGSETQY
d_gene: .; v_gene: TRBV2; j_gene: TRBJ2-1; CDR3aa: ASSDSIGQSYEQF
d_gene: .; v_gene: TRBV20-1; j_gene: TRBJ1-5; CDR3aa: SARDPGPGRQPQH
d_gene: .; v_gene: TRBV20-1; j_gene: TRBJ1-1; CDR3aa: SASRSETEAF
d_gene: .; v_gene: TRBV6-1; j_gene: TRBJ1-1; CDR3aa: ASTTYPGTEAF
d_gene: .; v_gene: TRBV6-2/TRBV6-3; j_gene: TRBJ1-2; CDR3aa: ASRQPGGFGYT
d_gene: .; v_gene: TRBV5-1; j_gene: TRBJ1-2; CDR3aa: ASSFSDTNYGYT
d_gene: TRBD2; v_gene: TRBV4-1; j_gene: TRBJ2-7; CDR3aa: ASSPLPSGGGTREQY
d_gene: .; v_gene: TRBV9; j_gene: TRBJ2-7; CDR3aa: ASSVGGPYEQY
d_gene: TRBD1; v_gene: TRBV20-1; j_gene: TRBJ2-5; CDR3aa: SARALDRSELETQY
d_gene: TRBD1; v_gene: TRBV4-2; j_gene: TRBJ1-2; CDR3aa: ASSQGQRETGAGGYT
d_gene: .; v_gene: TRBV12-3/TRBV12-4; j_gene: TRBJ1-2; CDR3aa: ASSPSRQNNYGYT
d_gene: .; v_gene: TRBV10-3; j_gene: TRBJ1-5; CDR3aa: AISDYNQPQH
d_gene: .; v_gene: TRBV28; j_gene: TRBJ1-2; CDR3aa: ASSPDSGLNYGYT
d_gene: .; v_gene: TRBV9; j_gene: TRBJ2-7; CDR3aa: ASTAQGAEYEQY
d_gene: .; v_gene: TRBV4-1; j_gene: TRBJ1-2; CDR3aa: ASGQVPSGYGYT
d_gene: .; v_gene: TRBV28; j_gene: TRBJ2-2; CDR3aa: ASSLPSAFNTGELF
d_gene: .; v_gene: TRBV19; j_gene: TRBJ1-2; CDR3aa: ASSIGEGYNYGYT
d_gene: .; v_gene: TRBV6-5; j_gene: TRBJ1-2; CDR3aa: ASRPPLRDAHEGYT
d_gene: TRBD1; v_gene: TRBV20-1; j_gene: TRBJ2-7; CDR3aa: SATRGNYEQY